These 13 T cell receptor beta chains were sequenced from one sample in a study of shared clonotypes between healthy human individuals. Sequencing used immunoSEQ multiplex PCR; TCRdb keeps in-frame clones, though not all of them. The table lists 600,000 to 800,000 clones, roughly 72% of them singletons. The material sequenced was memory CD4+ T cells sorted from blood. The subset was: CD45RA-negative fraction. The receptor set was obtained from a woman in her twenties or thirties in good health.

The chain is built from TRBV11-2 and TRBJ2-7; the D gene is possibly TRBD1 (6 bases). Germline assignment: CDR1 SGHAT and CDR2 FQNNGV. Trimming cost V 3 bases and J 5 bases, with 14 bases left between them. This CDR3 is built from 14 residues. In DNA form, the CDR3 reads TGTGCCAGCAGCTTTGGGTATTCAGGGGACGAGCAGTACTTC. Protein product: CASSFGYSGDEQYF.

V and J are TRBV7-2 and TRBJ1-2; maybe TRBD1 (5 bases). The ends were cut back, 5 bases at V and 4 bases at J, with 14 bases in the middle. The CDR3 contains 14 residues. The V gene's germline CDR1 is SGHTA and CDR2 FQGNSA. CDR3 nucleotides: TGTGCCAGCAGCCATGCCGGGACGGTCTATGGCTACACCTTC. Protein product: CASSHAGTVYGYTF.

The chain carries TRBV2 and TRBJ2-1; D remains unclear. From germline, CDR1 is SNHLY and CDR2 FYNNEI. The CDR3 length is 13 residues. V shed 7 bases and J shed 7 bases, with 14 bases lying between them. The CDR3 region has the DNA TGTGCCAGCATGCTCGCTAGGATTAATGAGCAGTTCTTC. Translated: CASMLARINEQFF. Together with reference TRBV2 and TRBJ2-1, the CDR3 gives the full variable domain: EPEVTQTPSHQVTQMGQEVILRCVPISNHLYFYWYRQILGQKVEFLVSFYNNEISEKSEIFDDQFSVERPDGSNFTLKIRSTKLEDSAMYFCASMLARINEQFFGPGTRLTVL.

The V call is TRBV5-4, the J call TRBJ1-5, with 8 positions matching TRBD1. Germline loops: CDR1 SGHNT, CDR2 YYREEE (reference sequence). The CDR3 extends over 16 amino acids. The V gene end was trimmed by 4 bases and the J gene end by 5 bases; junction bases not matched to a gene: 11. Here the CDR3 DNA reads TGTGCCAGCAGCCAAACTGGGACAGGCGATGATCAGCCCCAGCATTTT. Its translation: CASSQTGTGDDQPQHF.

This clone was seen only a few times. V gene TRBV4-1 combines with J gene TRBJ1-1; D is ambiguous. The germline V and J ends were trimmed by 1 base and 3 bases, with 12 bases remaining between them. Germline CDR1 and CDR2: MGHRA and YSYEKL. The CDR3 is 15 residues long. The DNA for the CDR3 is TGCGCCAGCAGCCAAGTAACCCAAGTGGACACTGAAGCTTTCTTT. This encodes CASSQVTQVDTEAFF.

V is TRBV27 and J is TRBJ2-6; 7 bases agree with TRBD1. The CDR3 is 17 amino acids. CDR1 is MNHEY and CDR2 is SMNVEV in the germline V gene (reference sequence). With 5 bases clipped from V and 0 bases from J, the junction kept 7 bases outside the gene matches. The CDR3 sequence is CASSRQGLTSGANVLTF. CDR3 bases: TGTGCCAGCAGTCGACAGGGTCTCACCTCTGGGGCCAACGTCCTGACTTTC.

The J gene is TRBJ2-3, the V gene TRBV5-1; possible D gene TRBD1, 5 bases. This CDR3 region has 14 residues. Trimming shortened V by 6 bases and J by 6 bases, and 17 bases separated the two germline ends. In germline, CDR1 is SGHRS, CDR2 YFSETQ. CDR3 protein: CASTKKQGGDTQYF. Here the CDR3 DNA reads TGCGCCAGCACCAAGAAGCAGGGTGGGGATACGCAGTATTTT. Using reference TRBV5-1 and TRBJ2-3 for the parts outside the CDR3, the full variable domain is KAGVTQTPRYLIKTRGQQVTLSCSPISGHRSVSWYQQTPGQGLQFLFEYFSETQRNKGNFPGRFSGRQFSNSRSEMNVSTLELGDSALYLCASTKKQGGDTQYFGPGTRLTVL.

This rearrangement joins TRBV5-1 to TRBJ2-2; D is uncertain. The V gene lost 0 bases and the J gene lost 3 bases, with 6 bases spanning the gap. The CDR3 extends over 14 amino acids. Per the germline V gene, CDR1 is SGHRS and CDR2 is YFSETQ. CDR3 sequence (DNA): TGCGCCAGCAGCTTGGTTGCGGACACCGGGGAGCTGTTTTTT. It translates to CASSLVADTGELFF.

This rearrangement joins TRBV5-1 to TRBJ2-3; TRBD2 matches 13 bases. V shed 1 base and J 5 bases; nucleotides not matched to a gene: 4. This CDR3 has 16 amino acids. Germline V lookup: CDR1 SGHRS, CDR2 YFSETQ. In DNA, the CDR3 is TGCGCCAGCAGCTTGAGGACTAGCGGGAGTTTAGATACGCAGTATTTT. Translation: CASSLRTSGSLDTQYF.

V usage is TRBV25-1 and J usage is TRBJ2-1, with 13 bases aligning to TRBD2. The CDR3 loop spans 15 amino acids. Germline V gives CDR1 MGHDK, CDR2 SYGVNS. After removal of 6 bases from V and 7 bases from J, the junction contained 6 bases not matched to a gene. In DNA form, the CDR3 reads TGTGCCAGCAGCGAACTAGCGGGAGGGGGGAATGAGCAGTTCTTC. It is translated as CASSELAGGGNEQFF.

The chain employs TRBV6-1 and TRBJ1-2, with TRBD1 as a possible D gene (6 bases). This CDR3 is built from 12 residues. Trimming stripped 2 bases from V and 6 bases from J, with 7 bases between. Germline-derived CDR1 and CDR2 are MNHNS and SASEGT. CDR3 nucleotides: TGTGCCAGCAGTGAAAGACAGGATGGCTACACCTTC. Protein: CASSERQDGYTF.

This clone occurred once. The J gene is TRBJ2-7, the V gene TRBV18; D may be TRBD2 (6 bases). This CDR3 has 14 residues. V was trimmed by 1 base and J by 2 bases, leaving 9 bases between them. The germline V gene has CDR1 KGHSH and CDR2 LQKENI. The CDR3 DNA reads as TGTGCCAGCTCACCACTAGCGGATGCCTACGAGCAGTACTTC. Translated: CASSPLADAYEQYF. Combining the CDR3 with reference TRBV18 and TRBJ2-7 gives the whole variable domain NAGVMQNPRHLVRRRGQEARLRCSPMKGHSHVYWYRQLPEEGLKFMVYLQKENIIDESGMPKERFSAEFPKEGPSILRIQQVVRGDSAAYFCASSPLADAYEQYFGPGTRLTVT.

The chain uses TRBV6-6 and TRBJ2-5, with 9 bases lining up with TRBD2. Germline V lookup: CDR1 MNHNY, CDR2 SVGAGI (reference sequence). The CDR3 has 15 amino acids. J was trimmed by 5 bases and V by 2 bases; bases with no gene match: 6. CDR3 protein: CASSYRGTSSETQYF. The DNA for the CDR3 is TGTGCCAGCAGTTACAGGGGGACTAGCTCGGAGACCCAGTACTTC.